This TCR beta chain appears in the sequencing data of a study of blood T cells in healthy people across ages (dated by TCRdb to the mid-2010s). Background for the entire study: In model experiments, template switching captured roughly one uniquely barcoded TCR beta cDNA molecule for every two T cells. The donors were split into four age groups: young (average about 16 years), middle-aged (about 40), aged (approximately 60) and long-lived (about 74). To avoid experimental bias, donors of different ages were spread randomly across the sequencing lanes. Using the same blood draw, the study looked at two additional independent replicas of 1 million unique cDNA reads for two donors, one aged 18 to 30 and the other aged 80 or older. The study measured age-related changes in TCR beta repertoire diversity using deep sequencing normalized with unique cDNA molecular identifiers. Summary of the overall study and its limitations: Estimates of total diversity based on one million sequenced T cells were regarded as lower bounds and as underestimates. Since profiling was done on bulk unsorted PBMCs, naive and antigen-experienced compartments could not be conclusively compared. Compared with the aged group, more naive CD4+ T cells, fewer expanded clones and increased TCR diversity were shown by the long-lived group, suggesting age selection. Donor CMV infection status was unknown, potentially confounding age-related changes in expanded clonotypes. As age increased, observed TCR beta diversity per million T cells dropped in a roughly linear way, and a significant reduction was already evident by age about 40. There was a strong correlation between observed TCR beta diversity and the percentage of naive T cells measured by flow cytometry.

On this clonotype: Its antigen has not been determined. No much larger clonotype is one base removed from it; base qualities were not supplied.

Sequences SGDLS (CDR1) and YYNGEE (CDR2) are obtained from the germline V gene. The V and J ends are trimmed by 3 bases and 0 bases, leaving 16 bases between them. Measured from the cysteine to the phenylalanine, the CDR3 is 17 residues long. The read is trimmed to its CDR3 DNA, 51 bases read in frame from base 1. The library was built by means of 5' RACE. TCRdb records Illumina HiSeq 2500 as the sequencer. A second PCR of about 6 to 11 cycles was performed with a sample-barcoded 5' primer and a J-beta primer mix. A template-switch 5' adaptor carrying 12 random nucleotides introduced a unique molecular identifier onto each TCR beta cDNA molecule. At least 2.5 million CDR3-containing paired-end reads were obtained from each sample. The Mint cDNA synthesis kit, primed by a TRBC-specific oligonucleotide, was used to synthesize first-strand cDNA from all RNA. Following uracil-DNA glycosylase treatment, a first 18-cycle PCR with universal primers M1SS and BC2_uni_R was performed on all cDNA. Per the source publication's procedure: For normalization, 1 million high-quality reads were randomly selected from each sample, with every read carrying a distinct molecular identifier. Instead of being binned into consensus sequences, reads that shared molecular identifiers were thrown out. MiTCR, with a Q25 quality threshold and the strictest error-elimination algorithm, was used for CDR3 identification, clonotype clustering and error correction. A nonparametric unseen species model with Euler transformation was used to estimate lower-bound total TCR beta diversity. TCRdb reprocessed the public reads (quality trimming at Q25 with fastp, clone calling with MiXCR) and kept in-frame beta chains. Every CDR3 protein is listed once, alongside the most common genes and DNA of its rows. The V and J calls follow TCRdb's processing rather than the paper's. In this sample the table shows approximately 830,000 distinct CDR3 sequences, around 62% of which occur a single time. Jointly, the top ten make up roughly 26% of the sample.

The roughly 39 donors, aged about 6 to 100 years, were systemically healthy Caucasian individuals from Russia. Each donor gave 8 to 10 milliliters of peripheral blood, collected into EDTA-treated Vacutainer tubes. Ficoll-Paque density-gradient centrifugation was used to isolate PBMCs, with at least 6.5 million per sample. Total RNA was extracted from PBMCs with Trizol reagent, with at least 6 micrograms obtained per sample. The percentages of naive CD45RAhigh/CD27high T cells were determined by flow cytometry on a PBMC aliquot from every donor. The rearranged segments are TRBV9 and TRBJ2-1, with a weak D call of TRBD2 (6 bases match). The clonotype was recovered from a man aged 30 to 45 in good health. Material for sequencing was blood. The CDR3 region: CASSAEGTSLSYNEQFF. The sequenced DNA: TGTGCCAGCAGCGCCGAAGGGACTTCGCTCTCCTACAATGAGCAGTTCTTC.